This T cell receptor beta chain was identified in a study of T cell responses to AZD1222 COVID-19 vaccine. The CDR3 totals 12 residues. Germline CDR1 is SGHRS and CDR2 is YFSETQ. Trimming stripped 8 bases from V and 0 bases from J, with 5 bases between. Only in-frame clones appear in the TCRdb table, and some are missing; sequencing was by immunoSEQ multiplex PCR. The table has 110,000 or so clones, approximately 90% seen once. Points from the study as a whole: Repertoire sampling happened only post peak T cell response. White British donors predominated, females outnumbered males, and clonal diversity was possibly underestimated. Vaccination with two AZD1222 doses was followed by a rise in Spike-specific TCR breadth and depth. The study found vaccine-associated CD4 TCRs spanning spike, dominant at 160-218 and 743-854.

About this clone: The antigen is unknown.

This clonotype originated in an adult who received the AZD1222 COVID-19 vaccine. Sequencing was performed on peripheral blood, taken 28 days after the second AZD1222 dose. The chain recombines TRBV5-1 with TRBJ1-4; no reliable D call. In DNA form, the CDR3 reads TGCGCCAGTCGCGCAACTAATGAAAAACTGTTTTTT. It encodes CASRATNEKLFF. Full variable domain (remainder filled in from reference TRBV5-1 and TRBJ1-4): KAGVTQTPRYLIKTRGQQVTLSCSPISGHRSVSWYQQTPGQGLQFLFEYFSETQRNKGNFPGRFSGRQFSNSRSEMNVSTLELGDSALYLCASRATNEKLFFGSGTQLSVL.